This entry lists 31 T cell receptor beta chains sequenced from one sample in a study of T cells in Graves' hyperthyroidism and ophthalmopathy. From RNA transcripts, TCR beta CDR3 regions were amplified. A set of HTBI primers served as the primers for a first-round RT-PCR of the TCR CDR3. TCRdb re-derived calls from the multiplex PCR reads in MiXCR, one entry per CDR3 protein. There are about 740,000 distinct CDR3 sequences in the sample; approximately 14% occur only once, and more than 8.5% lies in the top ten. Sequencing was done on a sample of blood. Receptor source: a woman between 18 and 30 years old with Graves' hyperthyroidism.

The chain combines TRBV20-1 with TRBJ2-7; D perhaps matches TRBD2 (5 bases). Per germline, CDR1 DFQATT and CDR2 SNEGSKA (reference sequence). V lost 5 bases to trimming and J lost 0 bases, with 14 bases between them. The CDR3 is 14 amino acids. Here the CDR3 DNA reads TGCAGTGCTGGGAGCAAGGACTTCTCCTACGAGCAGTACTTC. This sequence encodes CSAGSKDFSYEQYF.

This clonotype was found many times. The chain has TRBV18 and TRBJ2-1; D might be TRBD2 (5 bases). The ends were cut back, 3 bases at V and 0 bases at J, with 9 bases in the middle. The CDR3 has 15 amino acids. Germline V CDR1 and CDR2: KGHSH, LQKENI. The CDR3 loop reads CASSPVGSSYNEQFF. Written as DNA, the CDR3 is TGTGCCAGCTCACCCGTTGGGAGCTCCTACAATGAGCAGTTCTTC.

This clonotype was counted only a few times. The chain couples TRBV5-1 to TRBJ2-2; D is possibly TRBD1 (6 bases). Between the trimmed V and J ends, which lost 6 bases and 6 bases, there was a span of 15 bases. Germline CDR1 is SGHRS and CDR2 is YFSETQ. CDR3 length: 14 amino acids. The CDR3, as DNA: TGCGCCAGCACCACAGGGCAGGTCGCCGGGGAGCTGTTTTTT. It codes for CASTTGQVAGELFF.

This clonotype occurred many times. The chain couples TRBV20-1 to TRBJ1-1, with D unresolved. The CDR3 covers 13 residues. Trimming took off 2 bases at V and 1 base at J, with 8 bases between the two ends. Per the germline V gene, CDR1 is DFQATT and CDR2 is SNEGSKA (reference sequence). CDR3 sequence: CSARSDPNTEAFF. The CDR3 region has the DNA TGCAGTGCTAGATCGGACCCGAACACTGAAGCTTTCTTT.

The sample holds a few counts of this clonotype. The V call is TRBV6-1, the J call TRBJ2-1, with TRBD1 matching 7 bases. The germline gives CDR1 MNHNS, CDR2 SASEGT. This CDR3 comprises 13 residues. After removal of 8 bases from V and 7 bases from J, the junction contained 8 bases not matched to a gene. CDR3 in DNA: TGTGCCAGCGGGACAGAGAAGGGAAATGAGCAGTTCTTC. This encodes CASGTEKGNEQFF.

This clonotype was observed a single time. This chain connects TRBV10-3 to TRBJ1-6; D remains ambiguous. Germline V CDR1 and CDR2: ENHRY, SYGVKD. The CDR3 loop spans 17 amino acids. V lost 0 bases and J 7 bases, leaving 16 bases between the germline ends. CDR3 residues: CAISESKIGRENSPLHF. In DNA, the CDR3 is TGTGCCATCAGTGAGTCGAAGATTGGCCGCGAGAATTCACCCCTCCACTTT.

This clonotype was detected ten times or more. The chain couples TRBV27 to TRBJ2-7; 7 positions match TRBD1. This CDR3 is built from 15 residues. Germline assignment: CDR1 MNHEY and CDR2 SMNVEV (reference sequence). The V and J ends lost 1 base and 2 bases, in that order; junction bases with no gene match: 5. The CDR3 region is CASSLYRGSTYEQYF. DNA of the CDR3: TGTGCCAGCAGTTTATACAGGGGTAGTACCTACGAGCAGTACTTC.

The V call is TRBV18, the J call TRBJ2-2; D possibly corresponds to TRBD2 (5 bases). The CDR3 extends over 14 amino acids. Germline CDR1 reads KGHSH; CDR2 reads LQKENI. The V end lost 0 bases, the J end lost 6 bases, and 8 bases lay between the germline ends. DNA for the CDR3: TGTGCCAGCTCACCACCAACTAGTCCCGGGGAGCTGTTTTTT. Translation: CASSPPTSPGELFF.

This clonotype was recorded many times. This chain uses TRBV28 with TRBJ2-1, with D tentatively TRBD2 (5 bases). V gave up 6 bases and J gave up 4 bases, with 19 bases separating them. The V gene's germline CDR1 is MDHEN and CDR2 SYDVKM. The CDR3 runs 16 residues. The DNA for the CDR3 is TGTGCCAGCAGGGTTACCGGGTCTAGCCTTTACAATGAGCAGTTCTTC. Its translation: CASRVTGSSLYNEQFF.

The sample holds many counts of this clonotype. The chain couples TRBV7-9 to TRBJ1-1; TRBD1 is a possible D gene (6 bases). The CDR3 has 15 residues. The V gene's germline CDR1 is SEHNR and CDR2 FQNEAQ (reference sequence). Deletions cut 4 bases from V and 1 base from J, with 13 bases between. This CDR3 is CASSSDADRNTEAFF. DNA for the CDR3: TGTGCCAGCAGCTCAGATGCGGACAGGAACACTGAAGCTTTCTTT.

At least ten counts were recorded for this clonotype. The chain links TRBV27 to TRBJ2-5, with a tentative D call TRBD2 (7 bases). The CDR3 has 16 residues. The germline V gene encodes CDR1 MNHEY and CDR2 SMNVEV (reference sequence). V was trimmed by 5 bases and J by 0 bases, leaving 16 bases between them. The CDR3 DNA is TGTGCCAGCAGTCCGAGACTAGGGGGGGACCAAGAGACCCAGTACTTC. Its protein is CASSPRLGGDQETQYF.

At least ten counts were recorded for this clonotype. This chain joins TRBV7-9 and TRBJ1-2; a possible D gene is TRBD1 (5 bases). V was shortened by 0 bases and J by 2 bases, with 10 bases between the two germline ends. The CDR3 spans 15 residues. Germline lookup yields CDR1 SEHNR and CDR2 FQNEAQ (reference sequence). This chain's CDR3 is CASSLAGAGNYGYTF. Written as DNA, the CDR3 is TGTGCCAGCAGCTTAGCTGGGGCTGGGAACTATGGCTACACCTTC.

This clonotype was seen ten or more times. V is TRBV15 and J is TRBJ2-7; D may be TRBD1 (5 bases). The V and J ends lost 2 bases and 4 bases respectively, with 9 bases between them. The CDR3 has 13 amino acids. Germline CDR1 and CDR2: LNHNV and YYDKDF (reference sequence). For the CDR3, the DNA is TGTGCCACCAGCAGAAGACAGCATTACGAGCAGTACTTC. Protein product: CATSRRQHYEQYF.

The V call is TRBV9, the J call TRBJ1-6; 9 bases match TRBD1. The CDR3 length is 16 residues. The V gene's germline CDR1 is SGDLS and CDR2 YYNGEE. Unmatched junction bases numbered 8, after V lost 4 bases and J lost 6 bases. The CDR3: CASSPSATGGNSPLHF. CDR3 in DNA: TGTGCCAGCAGCCCTTCGGCGACAGGGGGTAATTCACCCCTCCACTTT.

This clonotype was recorded a few times. The V and J genes are TRBV7-9 and TRBJ2-2; D unresolved. The CDR3 has 14 amino acids. V dropped 7 bases and J dropped 2 bases, with 11 bases sitting between them. The germline V gene encodes CDR1 SEHNR and CDR2 FQNEAQ (reference sequence). The CDR3 DNA follows: TGTGCCAGCATCCCAGCCATTAACACCGGGGAGCTGTTTTTT. This encodes CASIPAINTGELFF.

This clonotype was seen repeatedly, ten times or more. The rearrangement uses TRBV12-3 or TRBV12-4 and TRBJ2-7; D not resolved. This CDR3 region has 13 residues. V was pared by 3 bases and J by 2 bases, with 8 bases between. This chain's CDR3 is CASSFSGTYEQYF. For the CDR3, the DNA is TGTGCCAGCAGTTTCTCGGGTACCTACGAGCAGTACTTC.

The table lists this clonotype with many counts. The chain recombines TRBV6-1 with TRBJ2-1; 15 bases map to TRBD2. CDR1 and CDR2 (germline): MNHNS, SASEGT. The V segment lost 6 bases and the J segment 0 bases; nucleotides outside the gene matches: 9. The CDR3 is 19 amino acids. CDR3 region: CASRWTSGRAGSSYNEQFF. The CDR3 region has the DNA TGTGCCAGCAGATGGACTAGCGGGAGGGCGGGAAGCTCCTACAATGAGCAGTTCTTC.

Only a few counts were recorded for this clonotype. The J gene is TRBJ2-7, the V gene TRBV19, with D possibly being TRBD1 (6 bases). Trimming removed 6 bases from V and 4 bases from J, with 19 bases in between. Germline V gives CDR1 LNHDA, CDR2 SQIVND (reference sequence). This CDR3 is 15 amino acids long. The CDR3 bases are TGTGCCAGTAGCGATACACCGGGACAACAATACGAGCAGTACTTC. This sequence encodes CASSDTPGQQYEQYF. Variable domain in full (rest from reference TRBV19 and TRBJ2-7): DGGITQSPKYLFRKEGQNVTLSCEQNLNHDAMYWYRQDPGQGLRLIYYSQIVNDFQKGDIAEGYSVSREKKESFPLTVTSAQKNPTAFYLCASSDTPGQQYEQYFGPGTRLTVT.

V is TRBV12-3 or TRBV12-4 and J is TRBJ2-3; the D call may be TRBD1 or TRBD2 (5 bases each). V was shortened by 1 base and J by 3 bases, with 11 bases between the two germline ends. The CDR3 is made up of 15 amino acids. DNA for the CDR3: TGTGCCAGCAGTTTAGTGAGGGGAATGACAGATACGCAGTATTTT. This codes for CASSLVRGMTDTQYF.

The chain has TRBV7-9 and TRBJ2-1, with D possibly being TRBD2 (5 bases). Trimming shortened V by 2 bases and J by 6 bases, and 11 bases separated the two germline ends. CDR1 and CDR2 (germline): SEHNR, FQNEAQ (reference sequence). The CDR3 spans 14 residues. The CDR3 region has the DNA TGTGCCAGCAGCTTAAAGTGGCTAGCCAATGAGCAGTTCTTC. Its translation is CASSLKWLANEQFF.

This clonotype came up a few times. CDR3 amino acids: CAPWDISNTGELFF. DNA of the CDR3: TGTGCCCCCTGGGACATATCGAACACCGGGGAGCTGTTTTTT. The chain has TRBV10-3 and TRBJ2-2; possibly TRBD1 for D (6 bases). The CDR3 runs 14 residues. V dropped 11 bases and J dropped 0 bases, with 13 bases sitting between them. Germline V gene data show CDR1 as ENHRY and CDR2 as SYGVKD.

This clonotype was detected many times. V and J are TRBV12-3 or TRBV12-4 and TRBJ2-3; D gene uncertain. The CDR3 has 14 amino acids. Trimming removed 2 bases at V and 4 bases at J, with 10 bases between. The chain's CDR3 is CASSLIVRADTQYF. The CDR3 DNA sequence: TGTGCCAGCAGTTTAATTGTCCGCGCAGATACGCAGTATTTT.

The table lists this clonotype with many counts. V is TRBV24-1 and J is TRBJ2-1; tentatively, D is TRBD1 (5 bases). The germline CDR1 and CDR2 sequences are KGHDR and SFDVKD. The length of the CDR3 is 15 residues. V lost 3 bases, J lost 5 bases, and 13 bases lay in between. The CDR3 coding sequence is TGTGCCACCAGTGATCCAGTCCAGGGAAACAATGAGCAGTTCTTC. This gives the protein CATSDPVQGNNEQFF.

The chain is built from TRBV4-2 and TRBJ2-7; 11 nucleotides line up with TRBD2. Germline V lookup: CDR1 LGHNA, CDR2 YNFKEQ. The length of the CDR3 is 17 residues. The ends lost 3 bases at V and 4 bases at J; junction bases unmatched: 11. The DNA of the CDR3 is TGTGCCAGCAGCCAGAGTGTAGCGGGAGGGCCGGTGTACGAGCAGTACTTC. It is translated as CASSQSVAGGPVYEQYF.

This clonotype was seen many times. This chain uses TRBV6-1 with TRBJ1-2; D uncertain. Deletions cut 6 bases from V and 6 bases from J, with 17 bases between. Germline-derived CDR1 and CDR2 are MNHNS and SASEGT. This CDR3 has 14 amino acids. CDR3 in amino acids: CASSDPSRTHGYTF. Here the CDR3 DNA reads TGTGCCAGCAGCGATCCCTCCAGGACCCATGGCTACACCTTC.

This clonotype has a handful of counts. The CDR3 protein is CASSFFGVPEAFF. The DNA for the CDR3 is TGTGCCAGCAGCTTTTTCGGGGTCCCTGAAGCTTTCTTT. This chain joins TRBV7-2 and TRBJ1-1; D gene unclear. Trimming cost V 3 bases and J 6 bases, with 11 bases left between them. CDR3 size: 13 residues. Germline CDR1 reads SGHTA; CDR2 reads FQGNSA.

In its sample, this clonotype was seen many times. The CDR3 sequence: CASSLEGRYYEQYF. DNA of the CDR3: TGTGCCAGCAGCCTTGAAGGCAGATACTACGAGCAGTACTTC. The chain links TRBV13 to TRBJ2-7; D is unclear. V was trimmed by 5 bases and J by 3 bases, leaving 14 bases between them. Germline V gene sequence: CDR1 PRHDT, CDR2 FYEKMQ (reference sequence). The CDR3 loop spans 14 amino acids.

Many counts were recorded for this clonotype. The CDR3 spells CASSEGLKGETQYF. The CDR3 DNA reads TGTGCCAGCAGTGAAGGGCTTAAAGGAGAGACCCAGTACTTC. V usage is TRBV28 and J usage is TRBJ2-5; D gene ambiguous. CDR1 is MDHEN and CDR2 is SYDVKM in the germline V gene. Trimming left V 5 bases short and J 4 bases short, with 14 bases between. This CDR3 region has 14 residues.

On this clonotype itself: This may come from a read error, since a much larger clone is one base off. The chain joins TRBV20-1 to TRBJ2-7, with 7 bases matching TRBD2. The length of the CDR3 is 15 residues. Germline trimming cut 0 bases from V and 1 base from J; bases unmatched to any gene: 6. From germline, CDR1 is DFQATT and CDR2 SNEGSKA (reference sequence). In nucleotides, the CDR3 is TGCAGTGCTAGAGATCACGGCGGGAGTTCCTACGAGCAGTACTTC. It translates to CSARDHGGSSYEQYF.

Ten or more counts support this clonotype. This sequence joins TRBV7-6 and TRBJ2-2, with 7 bases identical to TRBD2. From germline, CDR1 is SGHVS and CDR2 FNYEAQ. The V gene end was trimmed by 4 bases and the J gene end by 0 bases; junction bases not matched to a gene: 2. The CDR3 length is 15 residues. CDR3 amino acids: CASSWAGANTGELFF. The DNA of the CDR3 is TGTGCCAGCAGCTGGGCGGGGGCGAACACCGGGGAGCTGTTTTTT.

This clonotype came up a few times. The chain is built from TRBV7-9 and TRBJ1-4; possible D gene TRBD1, 5 bases. Trimming cost V 1 base and J 0 bases, with 15 bases left between them. The length of the CDR3 is 18 residues. Germline CDR1 and CDR2: SEHNR and FQNEAQ (reference sequence). CDR3 sequence: CASSLGVWQGATNEKLFF. The CDR3 DNA follows: TGTGCCAGCAGCTTAGGAGTCTGGCAGGGTGCAACTAATGAAAAACTGTTTTTT.